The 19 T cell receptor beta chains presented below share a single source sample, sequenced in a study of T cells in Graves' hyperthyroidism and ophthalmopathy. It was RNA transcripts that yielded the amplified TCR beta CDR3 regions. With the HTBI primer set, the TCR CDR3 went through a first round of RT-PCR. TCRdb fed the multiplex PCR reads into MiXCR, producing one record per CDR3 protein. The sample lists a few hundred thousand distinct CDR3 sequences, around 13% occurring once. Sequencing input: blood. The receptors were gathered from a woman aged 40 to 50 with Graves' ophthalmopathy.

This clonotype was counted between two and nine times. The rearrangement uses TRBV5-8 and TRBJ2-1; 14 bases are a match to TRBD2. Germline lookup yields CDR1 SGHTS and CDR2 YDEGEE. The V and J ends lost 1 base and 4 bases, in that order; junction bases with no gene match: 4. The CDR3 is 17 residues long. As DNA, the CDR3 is TGTGCCAGCAGCTTGTCGACTAGCGGGAGGGTTTACAATGAGCAGTTCTTC. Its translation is CASSLSTSGRVYNEQFF. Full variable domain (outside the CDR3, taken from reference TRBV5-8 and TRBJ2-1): EAGVTQSPTHLIKTRGQQATLRCSPISGHTSVYWYQQALGLGLQFLLWYDEGEERNRGNFPPRFSGRQFPNYSSELNVNALELEDSALYLCASSLSTSGRVYNEQFFGPGTRLTVL.

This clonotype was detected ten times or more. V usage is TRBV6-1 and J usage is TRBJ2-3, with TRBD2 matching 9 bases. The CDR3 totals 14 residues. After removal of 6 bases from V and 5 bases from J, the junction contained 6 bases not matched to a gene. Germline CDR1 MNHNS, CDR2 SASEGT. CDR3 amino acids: CASRRTSAGDTQYF. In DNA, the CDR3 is TGTGCCAGCAGACGGACTAGCGCGGGAGATACGCAGTATTTT.

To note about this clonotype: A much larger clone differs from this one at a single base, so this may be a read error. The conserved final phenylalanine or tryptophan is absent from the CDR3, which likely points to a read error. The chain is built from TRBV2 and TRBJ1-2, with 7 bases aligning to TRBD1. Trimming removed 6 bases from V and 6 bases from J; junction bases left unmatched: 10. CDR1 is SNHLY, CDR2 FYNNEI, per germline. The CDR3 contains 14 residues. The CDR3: CASSLRTGPDGYTL. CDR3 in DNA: TGTGCCAGCAGCCTTAGGACAGGTCCTGATGGCTACACCCTC.

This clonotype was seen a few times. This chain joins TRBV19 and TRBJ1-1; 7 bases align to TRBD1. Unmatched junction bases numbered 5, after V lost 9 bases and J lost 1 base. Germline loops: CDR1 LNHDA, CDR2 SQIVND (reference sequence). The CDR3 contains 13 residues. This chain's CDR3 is CASNRGANTEAFF. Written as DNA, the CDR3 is TGTGCCAGCAACAGGGGAGCGAACACTGAAGCTTTCTTT.

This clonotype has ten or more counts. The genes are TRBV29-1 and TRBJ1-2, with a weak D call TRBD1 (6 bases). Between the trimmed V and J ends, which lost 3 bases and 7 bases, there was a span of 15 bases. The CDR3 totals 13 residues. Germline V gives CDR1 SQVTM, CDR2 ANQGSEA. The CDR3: CSVDWGALGGYTF. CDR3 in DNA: TGCAGCGTTGATTGGGGGGCACTGGGTGGCTACACCTTC. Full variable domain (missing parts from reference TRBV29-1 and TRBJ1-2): SAVISQKPSRDICQRGTSLTIQCQVDSQVTMMFWYRQQPGQSLTLIATANQGSEATYESGFVIDKFPISRPNLTFSTLTVSNMSPEDSSIYLCSVDWGALGGYTFGSGTRLTVV.

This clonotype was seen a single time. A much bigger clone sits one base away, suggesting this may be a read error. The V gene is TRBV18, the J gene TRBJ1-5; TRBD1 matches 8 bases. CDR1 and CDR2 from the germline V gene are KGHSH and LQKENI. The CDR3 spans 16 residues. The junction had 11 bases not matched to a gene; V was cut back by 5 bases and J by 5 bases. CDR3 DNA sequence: TGTGCCAGCTCATCTCCCGGACAGGGAGCTTATCAGCCCCAGCATTTT. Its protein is CASSSPGQGAYQPQHF.

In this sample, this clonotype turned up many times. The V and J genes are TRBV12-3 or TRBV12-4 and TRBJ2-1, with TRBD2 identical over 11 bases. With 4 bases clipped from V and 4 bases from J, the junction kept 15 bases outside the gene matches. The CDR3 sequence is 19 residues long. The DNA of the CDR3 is TGTGCCAGCAGTTCCCTGACTCAGGTAGCGGGAGGGGGGTACAATGAGCAGTTCTTC. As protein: CASSSLTQVAGGGYNEQFF.

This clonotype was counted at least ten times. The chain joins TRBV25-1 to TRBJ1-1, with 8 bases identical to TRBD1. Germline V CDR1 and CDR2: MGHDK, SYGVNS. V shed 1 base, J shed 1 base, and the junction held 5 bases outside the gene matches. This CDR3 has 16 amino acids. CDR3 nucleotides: TGTGCCAGCAGTGAATGGCAGGGGGCAAGGAACACTGAAGCTTTCTTT. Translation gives CASSEWQGARNTEAFF.

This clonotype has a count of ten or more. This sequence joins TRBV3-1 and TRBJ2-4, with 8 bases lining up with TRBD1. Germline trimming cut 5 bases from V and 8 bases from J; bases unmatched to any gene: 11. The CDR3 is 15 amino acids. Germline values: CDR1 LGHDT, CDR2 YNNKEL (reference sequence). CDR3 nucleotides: TGTGCCAGCAGCACGCGCGGACAGGGTCTGGACATTCAGTACTTC. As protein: CASSTRGQGLDIQYF.

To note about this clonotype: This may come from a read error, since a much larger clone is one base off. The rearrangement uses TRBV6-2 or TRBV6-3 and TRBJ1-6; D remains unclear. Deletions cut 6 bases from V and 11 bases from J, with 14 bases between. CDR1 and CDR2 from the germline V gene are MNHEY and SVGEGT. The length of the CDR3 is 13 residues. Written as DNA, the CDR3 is TGTGCCAGCAGCCGCTCGGCGCAACCACCCCTCCACTTT. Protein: CASSRSAQPPLHF.

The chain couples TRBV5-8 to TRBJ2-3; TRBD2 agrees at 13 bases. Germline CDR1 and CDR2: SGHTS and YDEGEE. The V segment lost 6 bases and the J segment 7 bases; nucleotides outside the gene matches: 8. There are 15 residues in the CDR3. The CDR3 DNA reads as TGTGCCAGCACCACGGGACTAGCGGGAAGATATACGCAGTATTTT. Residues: CASTTGLAGRYTQYF.

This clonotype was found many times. In DNA form, the CDR3 reads TGTGCCAGCAGTTACTCGAGGCAGGGAGTGGGTGAAGCTTTCTTT. It translates to CASSYSRQGVGEAFF. This sequence joins TRBV6-5 and TRBJ1-1; tentatively, D is TRBD1 (5 bases). The CDR3 extends over 15 amino acids. V was shortened by 0 bases and J by 7 bases, with 15 bases between the two germline ends. Germline CDR1 is MNHEY and CDR2 is SVGAGI.

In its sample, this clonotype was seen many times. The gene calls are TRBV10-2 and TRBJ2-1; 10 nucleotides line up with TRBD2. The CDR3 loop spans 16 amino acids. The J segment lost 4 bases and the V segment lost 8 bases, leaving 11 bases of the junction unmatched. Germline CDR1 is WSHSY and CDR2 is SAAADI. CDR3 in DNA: TGCGCCAGCGTGGATGGTAGCGGGGGGAGATACAATGAGCAGTTCTTC. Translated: CASVDGSGGRYNEQFF.

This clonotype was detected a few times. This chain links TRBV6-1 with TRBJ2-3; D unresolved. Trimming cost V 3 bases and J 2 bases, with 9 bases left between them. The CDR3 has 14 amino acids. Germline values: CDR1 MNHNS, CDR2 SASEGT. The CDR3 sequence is CASSDGRYTDTQYF. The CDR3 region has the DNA TGTGCCAGCAGTGACGGACGGTACACAGATACGCAGTATTTT.

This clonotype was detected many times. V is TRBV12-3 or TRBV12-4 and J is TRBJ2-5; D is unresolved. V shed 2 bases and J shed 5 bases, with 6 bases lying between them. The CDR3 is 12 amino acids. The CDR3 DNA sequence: TGTGCCAGCAGTTTACTGGGGGAGACCCAGTACTTC. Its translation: CASSLLGETQYF.

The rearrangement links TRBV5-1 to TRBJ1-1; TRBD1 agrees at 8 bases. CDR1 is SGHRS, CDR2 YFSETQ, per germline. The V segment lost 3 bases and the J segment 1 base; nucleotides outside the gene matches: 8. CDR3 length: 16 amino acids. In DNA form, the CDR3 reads TGCGCCAGCAGCTCGTATTACAGGGGGAAGAACACTGAAGCTTTCTTT. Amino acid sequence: CASSSYYRGKNTEAFF.

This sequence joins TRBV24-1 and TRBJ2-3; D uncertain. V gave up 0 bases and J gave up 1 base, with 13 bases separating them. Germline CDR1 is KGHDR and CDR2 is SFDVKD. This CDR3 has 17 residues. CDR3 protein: CATSDLPGRDGTDTQYF. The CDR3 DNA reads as TGTGCCACCAGTGATTTGCCCGGGCGCGACGGCACAGATACGCAGTATTTT.

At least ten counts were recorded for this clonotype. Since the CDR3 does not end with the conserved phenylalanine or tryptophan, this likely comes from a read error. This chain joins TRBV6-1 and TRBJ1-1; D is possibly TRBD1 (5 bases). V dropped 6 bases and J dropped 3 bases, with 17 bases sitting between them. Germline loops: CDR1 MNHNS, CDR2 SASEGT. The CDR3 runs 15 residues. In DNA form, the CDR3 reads TGTGCCAGCAGCTTCGCAGTTGGGGGTTACACTGAAGCTTTCCTT. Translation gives CASSFAVGGYTEAFL.

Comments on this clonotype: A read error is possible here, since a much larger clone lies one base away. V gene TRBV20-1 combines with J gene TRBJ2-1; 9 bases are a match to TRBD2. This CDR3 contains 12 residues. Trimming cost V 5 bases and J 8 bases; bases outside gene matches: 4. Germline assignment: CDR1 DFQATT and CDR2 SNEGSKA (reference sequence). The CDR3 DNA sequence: TGCAGTGCTTCTAGGACTAGCGATGAGCAGTTCTTC. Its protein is CSASRTSDEQFF.